The next 15 T cell receptor beta chains were all read from a single sample in a study of blood T cell repertoires in COVID-19. Assay used: immunoSEQ multiplex PCR; TCRdb lists only in-frame clones, some missing. The sample lists about 200,000 clones, approximately 84% occurring once. What was sequenced was PBMCs or T cells enriched from blood (not recorded which). The receptors were gathered from a man between 40 and 49 years old who had recovered from COVID-19.

This clone was observed a single time. This chain connects TRBV6-5 to TRBJ1-6, with 9 bases matching TRBD1. The ends lost 3 bases at V and 11 bases at J; junction bases unmatched: 8. This CDR3 region has 15 residues. Germline CDR1 MNHEY, CDR2 SVGAGI. CDR3: CASSYTQGAGTPLHF. The CDR3 DNA reads as TGTGCCAGCAGTTATACACAGGGGGCTGGGACACCCCTCCACTTT.

This sequence joins TRBV5-1 and TRBJ1-1, with 8 bases matching TRBD1. The length of the CDR3 is 15 residues. Trimming took 4 bases from V and 0 from J; bases not matched to a gene: 5. CDR1 is SGHRS and CDR2 is YFSETQ in the germline V gene. CDR3 sequence: CASSGDRGLNTEAFF. The CDR3 coding sequence is TGCGCCAGCAGCGGCGACAGGGGACTGAACACTGAAGCTTTCTTT.

This chain connects TRBV29-1 to TRBJ1-5; D may be TRBD1 (6 bases). In germline, CDR1 is SQVTM, CDR2 ANQGSEA. Trimming took off 7 bases at V and 5 bases at J, with 15 bases between the two ends. This CDR3 spans 13 amino acids. The CDR3 DNA sequence: TGCAGCGCTAGTGGGGGGGCTGATCAGCCCCAGCATTTT. The encoded protein is CSASGGADQPQHF.

On this clone: A much larger clonotype is one base distant, so this may be a read error. Written as DNA, the CDR3 is TGTGCCAGCAGCCCTAACGAGCAGTACTTC. Translating gives CASSPNEQYF. The chain recombines TRBV3-1 (or the pseudogene TRBV3-2) with TRBJ2-7; D ambiguous. Germline CDR1 LGHDT, CDR2 YNNKEL (reference sequence). Trimming removed 4 bases from V and 5 bases from J, with 3 bases in between. The CDR3 has 10 residues.

Here the CDR3 reads CASSPHRGDDYEQYF. In DNA form, the CDR3 reads TGTGCCAGCAGCCCCCACCGGGGAGACGACTACGAGCAGTACTTC. This chain uses TRBV3-1 (or the pseudogene TRBV3-2) with TRBJ2-7, with a tentative D call TRBD2 (5 bases). The V gene's germline CDR1 is LGHDT and CDR2 YNNKEL (reference sequence). With 4 bases removed from V and 3 bases from J, the gap between germline ends came to 16 bases. This CDR3 spans 15 amino acids.

V usage is TRBV5-6 and J usage is TRBJ1-2; a possible D gene is TRBD1 (6 bases). CDR1 SGHDT and CDR2 YYEEEE come from the germline V gene. CDR3 size: 14 residues. V was cut by 4 bases and J by 2 bases, with 12 bases left in between. CDR3 loop: CASSLQGRNYGYTF. CDR3 DNA sequence: TGTGCCAGCAGCCTACAGGGACGCAACTATGGCTACACCTTC.

This chain uses TRBV2 with TRBJ2-1; 7 nucleotides match TRBD1. The ends lost 8 bases at V and 6 bases at J; junction bases unmatched: 13. The CDR3 loop spans 15 amino acids. Looked up from germline, CDR1 is SNHLY and CDR2 is FYNNEI. The CDR3 spells CASGPDRSFSNEQFF. The CDR3 DNA reads as TGTGCCAGCGGCCCGGACAGGTCATTTAGCAATGAGCAGTTCTTC. The variable domain in full, completed from reference TRBV2 and TRBJ2-1, reads EPEVTQTPSHQVTQMGQEVILRCVPISNHLYFYWYRQILGQKVEFLVSFYNNEISEKSEIFDDQFSVERPDGSNFTLKIRSTKLEDSAMYFCASGPDRSFSNEQFFGPGTRLTVL.

This chain connects TRBV6-5 to TRBJ2-1; 10 positions agree with TRBD2. V shed 6 bases and J 9 bases; nucleotides not matched to a gene: 8. There are 14 residues in the CDR3. Germline CDR1 and CDR2: MNHEY and SVGAGI. The CDR3: CASSERGGEFEQFF. The CDR3 nucleotides read TGTGCCAGCAGCGAGCGGGGGGGTGAGTTTGAGCAGTTCTTC.

The rearrangement uses TRBV5-1 and TRBJ1-2; 11 nucleotides agree with TRBD1. CDR3 length: 15 amino acids. The germline gives CDR1 SGHRS, CDR2 YFSETQ. The ends lost 1 base at V and 6 bases at J; junction bases unmatched: 5. The CDR3 DNA reads as TGCGCCAGCAGCTTGTACGGGACAGGGGGAAATGGCTACACCTTC. Translating it yields CASSLYGTGGNGYTF.

V and J are TRBV27 and TRBJ2-1; TRBD1 aligns across 7 bases. The CDR3 covers 15 residues. Unmatched junction bases numbered 12, after V lost 5 bases and J lost 8 bases. CDR1 MNHEY and CDR2 SMNVEV come from the germline V gene (reference sequence). The CDR3 bases are TGTGCCAGCAGTCGCGACAGGGAGAGTGGCGATGAGCAGTTCTTC. Translating gives CASSRDRESGDEQFF.

This clone occurred a few times. The chain has TRBV5-1 and TRBJ1-4; TRBD1 is a possible D gene (5 bases). This CDR3 spans 11 amino acids. Trimming cost V 0 bases and J 12 bases, with 6 bases left between them. The germline V gene has CDR1 SGHRS and CDR2 YFSETQ. The CDR3 nucleotides are TGCGCCAGCAGCTTGGAAGGGGAACTGTTTTTT. Translating it yields CASSLEGELFF.

Here the CDR3 DNA reads TGTGCCAGCAGCTACGACAGGGGAGTCGAGACCCAGTACTTC. Translated, it gives CASSYDRGVETQYF. The chain carries TRBV7-2 and TRBJ2-5, with 8 bases identical to TRBD1. Germline V gives CDR1 SGHTA, CDR2 FQGNSA. After removal of 4 bases from V and 5 bases from J, the junction contained 6 bases not matched to a gene. The CDR3 is 14 amino acids.

V gene TRBV28 combines with J gene TRBJ2-1, with a weak D call TRBD2 (6 bases). The CDR3 extends over 15 amino acids. V dropped 5 bases and J dropped 8 bases, with 19 bases sitting between them. Per germline, CDR1 MDHEN and CDR2 SYDVKM. CDR3 protein: CASSPNSGTRDEQFF. The CDR3 DNA reads TGTGCCAGCAGTCCAAACTCGGGGACTCGGGATGAGCAGTTCTTC.

The chain couples TRBV3-1 (or the pseudogene TRBV3-2) to TRBJ1-5, with D maybe TRBD1 (5 bases). This CDR3 spans 13 amino acids. Germline lookup yields CDR1 LGHDT and CDR2 YNNKEL (reference sequence). V gave up 2 bases and J gave up 5 bases, with 7 bases separating them. CDR3 residues: CASSQSGDQPQHF. The CDR3 bases are TGTGCCAGCAGCCAATCGGGGGATCAGCCCCAGCATTTT.

This clone is a singleton in its sample. This chain joins TRBV9 and TRBJ2-5, with 8 bases lining up with TRBD1. Looked up from germline, CDR1 is SGDLS and CDR2 is YYNGEE. V trimming: 2 bases; J trimming: 4 bases; junction bases outside the gene matches: 4. This CDR3 spans 14 amino acids. CDR3 sequence reads: CASSVQGAGETQYF. In DNA, the CDR3 is TGTGCCAGCAGCGTCCAGGGGGCGGGAGAGACCCAGTACTTC.